This TCR beta chain was found in a study of vaccination and CD4 T cells after COVID-19. Looking at the study overall: Each enrolled participant received a two-dose regimen of either BNT162b2 or mRNA-1273 vaccine. From HCoV-229E, HCoV-OC43, HCoV-NL63 and SARS-CoV-2, overlapping spike peptides were used to stimulate the cells.

With the Oncomine TCR Beta short-read assay, DNA from cultured CD4+ T cells was sequenced. Researchers extracted genomic DNA from CD4+ T cells that had been cultured. MiXCR was run by TCRdb on the PCR reads, yielding one entry per CDR3 protein. The sample shows around 9,300 distinct CDR3 sequences, approximately 40% of them seen only once. This clonotype occurred a few times. Its matching antigen is unknown. The V end lost 6 bases, the J end lost 2 bases, and 11 bases lay between the germline ends. The CDR3 spans 14 residues. Germline V lookup: CDR1 WSHSY, CDR2 SAAADI. Regarding the study as a whole: Rising from around 20 to 38, the median of SARS-CoV-2-reactive clonotypes did not change significantly.

Treatment described: roughly 10-day PBMC culture with coronavirus spike peptide pools or control peptides (ViraFEST assay). Samples of CD4+ T cells were obtained from the unexposed donor before the COVID-19 pandemic (2011-2018). On days 3 and 7, half the medium was swapped for fresh IL-2-containing medium. This clonotype was sampled from a human donor in good health. The rearrangement uses TRBV10-2 and TRBJ1-5; a weak D match, TRBD1 (6 bases). Source material: CD4+ T cells from blood, cultured in vitro. The CDR3 spells CASRGTLGNQPQHF. The CDR3 bases are TGCGCCAGCAGAGGGACATTGGGCAATCAGCCCCAGCATTTT.